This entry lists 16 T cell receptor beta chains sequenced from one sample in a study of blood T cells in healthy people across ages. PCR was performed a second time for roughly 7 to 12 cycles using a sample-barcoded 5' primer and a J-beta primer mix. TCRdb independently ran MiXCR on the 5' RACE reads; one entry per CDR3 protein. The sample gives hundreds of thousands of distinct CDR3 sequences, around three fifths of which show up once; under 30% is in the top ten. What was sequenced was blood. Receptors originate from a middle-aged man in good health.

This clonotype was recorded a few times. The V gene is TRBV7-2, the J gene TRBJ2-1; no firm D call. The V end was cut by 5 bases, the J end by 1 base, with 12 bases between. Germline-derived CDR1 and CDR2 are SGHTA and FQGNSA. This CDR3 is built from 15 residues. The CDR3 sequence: CASSQLGISYNEQFF. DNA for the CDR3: TGTGCCAGCAGCCAATTAGGCATTTCCTACAATGAGCAGTTCTTC.

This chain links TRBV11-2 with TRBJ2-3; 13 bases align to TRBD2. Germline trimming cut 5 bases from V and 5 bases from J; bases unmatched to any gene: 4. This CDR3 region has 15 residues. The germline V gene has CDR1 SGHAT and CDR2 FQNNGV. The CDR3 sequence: CASSPGTSGVDTQYF. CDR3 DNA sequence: TGTGCCAGCAGCCCAGGGACTAGCGGGGTAGATACGCAGTATTTT.

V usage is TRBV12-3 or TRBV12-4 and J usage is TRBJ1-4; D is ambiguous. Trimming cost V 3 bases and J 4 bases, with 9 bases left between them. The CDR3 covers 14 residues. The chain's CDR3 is CASSLTYGNEKLFF. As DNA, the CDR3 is TGTGCCAGCAGTTTGACTTACGGTAATGAAAAACTGTTTTTT.

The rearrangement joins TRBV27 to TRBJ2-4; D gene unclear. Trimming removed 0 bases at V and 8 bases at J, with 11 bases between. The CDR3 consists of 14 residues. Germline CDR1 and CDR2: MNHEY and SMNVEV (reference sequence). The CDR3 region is CASSLSRRGDIQYF. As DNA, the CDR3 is TGTGCCAGCAGTTTATCTAGGCGTGGGGACATTCAGTACTTC.

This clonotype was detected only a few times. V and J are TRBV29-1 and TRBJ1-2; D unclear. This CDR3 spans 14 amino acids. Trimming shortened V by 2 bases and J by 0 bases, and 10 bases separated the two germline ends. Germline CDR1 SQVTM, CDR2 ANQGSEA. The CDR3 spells CSVESQPSNYGYTF. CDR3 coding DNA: TGCAGCGTTGAATCCCAGCCTTCTAACTATGGCTACACCTTC.

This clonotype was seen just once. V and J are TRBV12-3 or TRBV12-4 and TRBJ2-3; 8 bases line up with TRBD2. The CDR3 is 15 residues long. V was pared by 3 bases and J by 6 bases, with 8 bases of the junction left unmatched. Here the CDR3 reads CASSLDGRGADTQYF. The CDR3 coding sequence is TGTGCCAGCAGTTTGGACGGGAGGGGAGCGGATACGCAGTATTTT.

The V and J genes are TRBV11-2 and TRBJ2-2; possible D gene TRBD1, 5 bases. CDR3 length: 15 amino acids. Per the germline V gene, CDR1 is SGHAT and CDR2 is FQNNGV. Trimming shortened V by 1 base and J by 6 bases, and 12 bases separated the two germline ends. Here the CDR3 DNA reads TGTGCCAGCAGCTTAGCCAGGGTATCATCCGGGGAGCTGTTTTTT. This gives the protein CASSLARVSSGELFF.

The CDR3 region is CASSPEQGYTEAFF. Here the CDR3 DNA reads TGCGCCAGCAGCCCAGAACAGGGGTACACTGAAGCTTTCTTT. This chain joins TRBV4-1 and TRBJ1-1; TRBD1 aligns across 7 bases. Trimming removed 4 bases from V and 3 bases from J; junction bases left unmatched: 5. This CDR3 is built from 14 residues. The germline V gene has CDR1 MGHRA and CDR2 YSYEKL.

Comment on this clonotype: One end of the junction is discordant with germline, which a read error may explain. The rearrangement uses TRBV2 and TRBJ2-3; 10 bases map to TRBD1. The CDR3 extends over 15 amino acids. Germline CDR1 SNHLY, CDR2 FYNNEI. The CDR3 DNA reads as TGTGCCAGCCGCCCCGGGACAGGGGTCACAGATACGCGGTATTTT. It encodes CASRPGTGVTDTRYF. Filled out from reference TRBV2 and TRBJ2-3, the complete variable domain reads EPEVTQTPSHQVTQMGQEVILRCVPISNHLYFYWYRQILGQKVEFLVSFYNNEISEKSEIFDDQFSVERPDGSNFTLKIRSTKLEDSAMYFCASRPGTGVTDTRYFGPGTRLTVL.

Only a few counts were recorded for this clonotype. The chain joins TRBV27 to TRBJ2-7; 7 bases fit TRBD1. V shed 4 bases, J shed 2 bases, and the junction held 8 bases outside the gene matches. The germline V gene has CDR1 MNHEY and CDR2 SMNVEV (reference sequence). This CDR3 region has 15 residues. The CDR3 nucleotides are TGTGCCAGCAGTTATCGTCGGGACAGAGCCTACGAGCAGTACTTC. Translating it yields CASSYRRDRAYEQYF.

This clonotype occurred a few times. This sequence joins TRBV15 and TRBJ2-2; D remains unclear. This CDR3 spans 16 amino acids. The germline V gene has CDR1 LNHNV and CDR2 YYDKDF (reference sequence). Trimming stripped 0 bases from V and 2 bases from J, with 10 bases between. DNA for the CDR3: TGTGCCACCAGCAGAGATGGCCAGAAAAACACCGGGGAGCTGTTTTTT. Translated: CATSRDGQKNTGELFF.

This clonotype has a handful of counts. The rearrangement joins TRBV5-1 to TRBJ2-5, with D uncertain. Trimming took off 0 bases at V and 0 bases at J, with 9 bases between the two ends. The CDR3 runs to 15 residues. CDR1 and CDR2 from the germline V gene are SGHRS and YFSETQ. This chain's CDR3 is CASSLVLSDQETQYF. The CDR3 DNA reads TGCGCCAGCAGCTTGGTCTTGAGCGACCAAGAGACCCAGTACTTC.

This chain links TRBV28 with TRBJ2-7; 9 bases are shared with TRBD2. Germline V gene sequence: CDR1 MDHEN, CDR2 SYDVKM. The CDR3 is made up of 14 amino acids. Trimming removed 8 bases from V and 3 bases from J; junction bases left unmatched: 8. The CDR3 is CASHLSGSIYEQYF. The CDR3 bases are TGTGCCAGCCATCTTAGCGGGAGCATCTACGAGCAGTACTTC.

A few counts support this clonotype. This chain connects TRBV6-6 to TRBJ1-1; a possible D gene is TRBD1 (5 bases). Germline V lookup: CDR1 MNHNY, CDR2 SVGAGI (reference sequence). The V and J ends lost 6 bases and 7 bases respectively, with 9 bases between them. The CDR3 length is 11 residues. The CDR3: CASRMTDEAFF. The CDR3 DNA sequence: TGTGCCAGCAGGATGACAGATGAAGCTTTCTTT.

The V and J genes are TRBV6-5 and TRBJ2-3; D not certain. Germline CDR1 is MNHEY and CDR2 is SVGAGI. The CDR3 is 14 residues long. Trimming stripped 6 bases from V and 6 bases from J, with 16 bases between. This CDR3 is CASRVALGWDTQYF. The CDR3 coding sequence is TGTGCCAGCAGAGTCGCCCTGGGATGGGATACGCAGTATTTT.

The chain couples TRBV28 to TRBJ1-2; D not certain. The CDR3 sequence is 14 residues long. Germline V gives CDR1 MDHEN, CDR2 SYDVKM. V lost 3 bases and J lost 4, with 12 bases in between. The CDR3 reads CASSFDRRSYGYTF. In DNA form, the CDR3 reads TGTGCCAGCAGTTTTGACCGACGGAGCTATGGCTACACCTTC.